This entry features one T cell receptor (beta chain) sequence. The germline gives CDR1 SEHNR, CDR2 FQNEAQ (reference sequence). With V trimmed by 5 bases and J by 6 bases, 9 bases remained unmatched. CDR3 length: 15 residues. The repertoire was sequenced with immunoSEQ multiplex PCR; TCRdb's copy has only in-frame clones and lacks some. The sample has 150,000 or so clones; over 75% are singletons. The data stem from a study of blood T cell repertoires in COVID-19. Study-level background: Specimens from acute and convalescent COVID-19 originated in the United States, Italy and Spain. Sample material is recorded as cDNA or gDNA derived from T cells, B-cell-depleted T cells, or PBMCs.

The chain combines TRBV7-9 with TRBJ2-3; 9 positions match TRBD2. Sequenced material: peripheral blood. This clonotype originated in a man between 18 and 35 years old with COVID-19, enrolled during active disease. This CDR3 is CASSGLALAPDTQYF. CDR3 DNA: TGTGCCAGCAGCGGACTAGCGTTGGCCCCCGATACGCAGTATTTT.